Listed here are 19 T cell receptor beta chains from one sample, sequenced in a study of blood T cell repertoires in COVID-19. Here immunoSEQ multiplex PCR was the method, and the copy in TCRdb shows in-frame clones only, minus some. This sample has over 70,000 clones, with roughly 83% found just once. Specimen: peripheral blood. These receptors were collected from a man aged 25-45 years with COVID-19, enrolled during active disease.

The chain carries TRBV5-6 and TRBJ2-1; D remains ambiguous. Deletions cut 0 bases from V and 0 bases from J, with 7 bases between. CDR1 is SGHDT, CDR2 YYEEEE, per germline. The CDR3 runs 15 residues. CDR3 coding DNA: TGTGCCAGCAGCTTGGACTGGAGCTCCTACAATGAGCAGTTCTTC. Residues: CASSLDWSSYNEQFF. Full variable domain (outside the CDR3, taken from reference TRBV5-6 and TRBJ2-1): DAGVTQSPTHLIKTRGQQVTLRCSPKSGHDTVSWYQQALGQGPQFIFQYYEEEERQRGNFPDRFSGHQFPNYSSELNVNALLLGDSALYLCASSLDWSSYNEQFFGPGTRLTVL.

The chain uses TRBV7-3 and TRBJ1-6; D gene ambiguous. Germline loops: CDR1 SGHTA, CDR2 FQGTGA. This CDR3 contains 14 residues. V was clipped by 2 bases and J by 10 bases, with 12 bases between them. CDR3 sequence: CASSLGRGDSPLHF. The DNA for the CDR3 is TGTGCCAGCAGCTTAGGTCGGGGTGACTCACCCCTCCACTTT.

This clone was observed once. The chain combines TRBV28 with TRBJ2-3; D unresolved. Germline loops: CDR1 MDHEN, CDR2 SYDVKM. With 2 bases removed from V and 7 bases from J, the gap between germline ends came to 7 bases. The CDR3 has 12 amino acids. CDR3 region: CASSLTDYTQYF. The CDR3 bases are TGTGCCAGCAGTTTAACAGATTATACGCAGTATTTT.

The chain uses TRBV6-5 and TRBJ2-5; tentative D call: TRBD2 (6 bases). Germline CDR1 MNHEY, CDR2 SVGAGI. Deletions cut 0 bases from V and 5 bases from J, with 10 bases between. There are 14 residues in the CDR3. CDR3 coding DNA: TGTGCCAGCAGTTACTCACGGGGGTGGGAGACCCAGTACTTC. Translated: CASSYSRGWETQYF.

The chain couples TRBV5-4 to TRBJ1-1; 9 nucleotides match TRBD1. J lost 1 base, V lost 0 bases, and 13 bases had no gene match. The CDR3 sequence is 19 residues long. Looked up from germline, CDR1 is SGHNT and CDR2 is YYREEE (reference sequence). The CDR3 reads CASSLALWTGVFTNTEAFF. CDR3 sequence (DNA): TGTGCCAGCAGCTTGGCCCTATGGACAGGGGTTTTTACGAACACTGAAGCTTTCTTT.

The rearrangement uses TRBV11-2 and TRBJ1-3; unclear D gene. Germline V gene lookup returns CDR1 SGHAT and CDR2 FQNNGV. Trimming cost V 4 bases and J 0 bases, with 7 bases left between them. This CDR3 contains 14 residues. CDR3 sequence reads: CASSSFLSGNTIYF. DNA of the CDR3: TGTGCCAGCAGCTCGTTCCTCTCTGGAAACACCATATATTTT.

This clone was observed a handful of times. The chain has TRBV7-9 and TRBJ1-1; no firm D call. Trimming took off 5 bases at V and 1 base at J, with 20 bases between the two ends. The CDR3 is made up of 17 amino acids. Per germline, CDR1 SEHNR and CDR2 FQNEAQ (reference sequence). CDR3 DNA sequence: TGTGCCAGCAGCGCCCCTCCGGGCCCCGGGAGGAACACTGAAGCTTTCTTT. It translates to CASSAPPGPGRNTEAFF. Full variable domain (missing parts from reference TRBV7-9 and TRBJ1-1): DTGVSQNPRHKITKRGQNVTFRCDPISEHNRLYWYRQTLGQGPEFLTYFQNEAQLEKSRLLSDRFSAERPKGSFSTLEIQRTEQGDSAMYLCASSAPPGPGRNTEAFFGQGTRLTVV.

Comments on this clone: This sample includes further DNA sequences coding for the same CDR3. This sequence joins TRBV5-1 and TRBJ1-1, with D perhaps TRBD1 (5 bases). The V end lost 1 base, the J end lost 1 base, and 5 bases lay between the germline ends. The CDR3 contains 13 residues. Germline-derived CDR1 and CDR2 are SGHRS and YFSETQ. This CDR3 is CASSLRGNTEAFF. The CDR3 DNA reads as TGCGCCAGCAGCTTGAGGGGGAACACTGAAGCTTTCTTT.

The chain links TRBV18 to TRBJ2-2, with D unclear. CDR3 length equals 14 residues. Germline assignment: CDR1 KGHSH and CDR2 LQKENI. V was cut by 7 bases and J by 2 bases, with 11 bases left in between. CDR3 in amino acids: CASCPAGNTGELFF. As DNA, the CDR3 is TGTGCCAGCTGCCCGGCAGGAAACACCGGGGAGCTGTTTTTT.

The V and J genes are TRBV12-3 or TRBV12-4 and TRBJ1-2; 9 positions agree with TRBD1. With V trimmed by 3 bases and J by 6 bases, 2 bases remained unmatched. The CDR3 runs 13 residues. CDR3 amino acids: CASSLGQGHGYTF. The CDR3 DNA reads TGTGCCAGCAGTTTGGGACAGGGCCATGGCTACACCTTC.

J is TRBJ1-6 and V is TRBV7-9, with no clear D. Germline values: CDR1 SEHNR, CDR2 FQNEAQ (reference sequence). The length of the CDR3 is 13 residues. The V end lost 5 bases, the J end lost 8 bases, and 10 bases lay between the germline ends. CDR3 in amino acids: CASSPERDSPLHF. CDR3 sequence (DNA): TGTGCCAGCAGCCCGGAGAGGGATTCACCCCTCCACTTT.

CDR3 nucleotide sequence: TGCAGCGTTGAGGCCCGCGGGGGAGTTGGCTACACCTTC. Encoded protein: CSVEARGGVGYTF. The gene calls are TRBV29-1 and TRBJ1-2; maybe TRBD1 (5 bases). CDR1 and CDR2 (germline): SQVTM, ANQGSEA. This CDR3 has 13 residues. Trimming stripped 3 bases from V and 7 bases from J, with 15 bases between. The full variable domain, rest sourced from reference TRBV29-1 and TRBJ1-2, is SAVISQKPSRDICQRGTSLTIQCQVDSQVTMMFWYRQQPGQSLTLIATANQGSEATYESGFVIDKFPISRPNLTFSTLTVSNMSPEDSSIYLCSVEARGGVGYTFGSGTRLTVV.

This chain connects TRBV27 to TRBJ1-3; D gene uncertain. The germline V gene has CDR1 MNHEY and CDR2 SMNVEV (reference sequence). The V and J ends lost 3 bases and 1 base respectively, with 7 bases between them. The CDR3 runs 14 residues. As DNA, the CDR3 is TGTGCCAGCAGTTTCGGCGGGTCTGGAAACACCATATATTTT. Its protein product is CASSFGGSGNTIYF.

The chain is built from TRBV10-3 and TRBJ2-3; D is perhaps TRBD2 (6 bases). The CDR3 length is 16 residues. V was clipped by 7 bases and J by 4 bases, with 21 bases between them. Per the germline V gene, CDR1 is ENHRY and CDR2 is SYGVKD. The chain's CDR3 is CAIKTSPGRGADTQYF. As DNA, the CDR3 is TGTGCCATCAAGACTAGTCCCGGAAGAGGGGCAGATACGCAGTATTTT.

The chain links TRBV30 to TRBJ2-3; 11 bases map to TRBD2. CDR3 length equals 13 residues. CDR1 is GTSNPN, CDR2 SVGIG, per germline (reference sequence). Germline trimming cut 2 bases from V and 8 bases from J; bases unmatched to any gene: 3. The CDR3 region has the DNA TGTGCCTGGAGTCCCGGGACTAGCGGTACGCAGTATTTT. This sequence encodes CAWSPGTSGTQYF. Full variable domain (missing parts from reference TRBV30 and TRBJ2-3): SQTIHQWPATLVQPVGSPLSLECTVEGTSNPNLYWYRQAAGRGLQLLFYSVGIGQISSEVPQNLSASRPQDRQFILSSKKLLLSDSGFYLCAWSPGTSGTQYFGPGTRLTVL.

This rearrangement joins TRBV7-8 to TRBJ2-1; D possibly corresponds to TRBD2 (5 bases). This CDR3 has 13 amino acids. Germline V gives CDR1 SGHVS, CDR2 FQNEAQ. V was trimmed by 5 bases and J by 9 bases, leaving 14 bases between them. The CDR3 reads CASSRISRGEQFF. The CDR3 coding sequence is TGTGCCAGCAGCCGAATATCCCGGGGTGAGCAGTTCTTC.

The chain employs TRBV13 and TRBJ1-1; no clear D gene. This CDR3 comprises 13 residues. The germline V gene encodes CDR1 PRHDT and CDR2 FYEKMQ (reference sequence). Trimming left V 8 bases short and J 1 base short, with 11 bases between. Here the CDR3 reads CASLREQNTEAFF. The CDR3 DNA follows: TGTGCCAGCCTTCGGGAGCAGAACACTGAAGCTTTCTTT.

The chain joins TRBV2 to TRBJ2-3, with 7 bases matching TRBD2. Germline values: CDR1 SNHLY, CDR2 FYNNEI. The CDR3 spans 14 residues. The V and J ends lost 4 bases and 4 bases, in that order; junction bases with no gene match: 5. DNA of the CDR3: TGTGCCAGCAGTGTTTACCGGGAGGCAGATACGCAGTATTTT. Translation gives CASSVYREADTQYF.

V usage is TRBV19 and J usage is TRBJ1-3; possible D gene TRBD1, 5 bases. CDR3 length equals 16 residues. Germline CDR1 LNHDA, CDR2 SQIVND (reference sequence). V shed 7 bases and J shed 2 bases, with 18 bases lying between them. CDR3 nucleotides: TGTGCCAGTACACATGACAGTAGGCTTGCTGGAAACACCATATATTTT. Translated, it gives CASTHDSRLAGNTIYF.